A selection of T cell receptor beta chains follows, all from one sample in a study of T-cell reconstitution after alpha-beta-depleted transplantation in children. One entry per CDR3 protein results from TCRdb running MiXCR on the PCR reads. In the table there are 200,000 or so distinct CDR3 sequences, approximately 8.4% of which are singletons. Sequences were derived from PBMCs, mostly from graft donor cells, sampled 360 days after TCRalphabeta/CD19-depleted stem cell transplant. The receptor set was obtained from a male patient aged 2 to 9 who had a stem cell transplant for acute myeloid leukemia, so the T cells may come from the graft donor. The CDR3 runs from the conserved cysteine through the conserved F or W. Each record gives: J gene, D gene, clone size, V gene, CDR3 DNA, CDR3 protein. D genes are given only for firm matches. Clone size, where shown, is once, few, many, or a class for clones that have expanded.

J gene: TRBJ1-5
D gene: NA
clone size: few
V gene: TRBV6-2/TRBV6-3
CDR3 DNA: TGTGCCAGCAGGCCATGGGGGGTCTTAAGCAATCAGCCCCAGCATTTT
CDR3 protein: CASRPWGVLSNQPQHF

J gene: TRBJ2-1
D gene: TRBD2
clone size: many
V gene: TRBV15
CDR3 DNA: TGTGCCACCAGCCGGCCTAGCGGGAGTGGGAATGAGCAGTTCTTC
CDR3 protein: CATSRPSGSGNEQFF

J gene: TRBJ2-3
D gene: NA
clone size: few
V gene: TRBV19
CDR3 DNA: TGTGCCAGTAGTATACTCACTAGCAGCACAGATACGCAGTATTTT
CDR3 protein: CASSILTSSTDTQYF

J gene: TRBJ2-7
D gene: NA
clone size: many
V gene: TRBV20-1
CDR3 DNA: TGCAGTGCTAGAGAAGGACAGTCTTACGAGCAGTACTTC
CDR3 protein: CSAREGQSYEQYF

J gene: TRBJ1-5
D gene: NA
clone size: NA
V gene: TRBV27
CDR3 DNA: TGTGCCAGCAGCACCACAGGACATTCCGATAGCAATCAGCCCCAGCATTTT
CDR3 protein: CASSTTGHSDSNQPQHF

J gene: TRBJ2-1
D gene: TRBD2
clone size: few
V gene: TRBV27
CDR3 DNA: TGTGCCAGCAGTTCCATGGGGCTAGCGGGGACTTTTGGTGAGCAGTTCTTC
CDR3 protein: CASSSMGLAGTFGEQFF

J gene: TRBJ2-7
D gene: TRBD1
clone size: NA
V gene: TRBV25-1
CDR3 DNA: TGTGCCAGCAGACGGACAGGGAGGAACGAGCAGTACTTC
CDR3 protein: CASRRTGRNEQYF

J gene: TRBJ2-7
D gene: NA
clone size: NA
V gene: TRBV11-2
CDR3 DNA: TGTGCCAGCAGCAAGTATAACGAGCAGTACTTC
CDR3 protein: CASSKYNEQYF

J gene: TRBJ1-5
D gene: NA
clone size: NA
V gene: TRBV27
CDR3 DNA: TGTGCCAGCAGGCGGATGACAGGACAATACTATAGCAATCAGCCCCAGCATTTT
CDR3 protein: CASRRMTGQYYSNQPQHF

J gene: TRBJ2-3
D gene: NA
clone size: many
V gene: TRBV5-1
CDR3 DNA: TGCGCCAGCAGCAAGGGCACAGATACGCAGTATTTT
CDR3 protein: CASSKGTDTQYF

J gene: TRBJ2-7
D gene: NA
clone size: NA
V gene: TRBV7-9
CDR3 DNA: TGTGCCAGCAGCCCAGAACGAAAAGGTCAATACGAGCAGTACTTC
CDR3 protein: CASSPERKGQYEQYF

J gene: TRBJ2-6
D gene: NA
clone size: NA
V gene: TRBV2
CDR3 DNA: TGTGCCAGCAGTGAAGGCCGCGGGGCCAACGTCCTGACTTTC
CDR3 protein: CASSEGRGANVLTF

J gene: TRBJ2-1
D gene: NA
clone size: NA
V gene: TRBV19
CDR3 DNA: TGTGCCAGTAGTAGATATAGCTTCTCCTACAATGAGCAGTTCTTC
CDR3 protein: CASSRYSFSYNEQFF

J gene: TRBJ2-1
D gene: NA
clone size: NA
V gene: TRBV7-9
CDR3 DNA: TGTGCCAGCAGTAAGGCGGGCTCCTACAATGAGCAGTTCTTC
CDR3 protein: CASSKAGSYNEQFF

J gene: TRBJ2-7
D gene: NA
clone size: many
V gene: TRBV4-3
CDR3 DNA: TGCGCCAGCAGCCAAGAGCCAGCGGCCAGGTACGAGCAGTACTTC
CDR3 protein: CASSQEPAARYEQYF

J gene: TRBJ2-1
D gene: NA
clone size: many
V gene: TRBV12-3/TRBV12-4
CDR3 DNA: TGTGCCAGCAGTCCGGACAATGAGCAGTTCTTC
CDR3 protein: CASSPDNEQFF

J gene: TRBJ2-3
D gene: NA
clone size: NA
V gene: TRBV18
CDR3 DNA: TGTGCCAGCTCACCAAATGGGCCAGGGATGGATACGCAGTATTTT
CDR3 protein: CASSPNGPGMDTQYF

J gene: TRBJ2-3
D gene: TRBD1
clone size: few
V gene: TRBV7-8
CDR3 DNA: TGTGCCAGCAGCTTAGGATTCCAGGGGGCGAGAGATACGCAGTATTTT
CDR3 protein: CASSLGFQGARDTQYF

J gene: TRBJ1-6
D gene: TRBD1
clone size: many
V gene: TRBV7-6
CDR3 DNA: TGTGCCAGCAGCTCATTGCCGGGACAGCCTACGGTGGATTCACCCCTCCACTTT
CDR3 protein: CASSSLPGQPTVDSPLHF

J gene: TRBJ1-5
D gene: NA
clone size: few
V gene: TRBV5-1
CDR3 DNA: TGCGCCAGCAGCGCGCAGGGGTTTCAGCCCCAGCATTTT
CDR3 protein: CASSAQGFQPQHF

J gene: TRBJ2-3
D gene: TRBD1
clone size: NA
V gene: TRBV20-1
CDR3 DNA: TGCAGTGCATTCCGGGACAGGGGCACAGATACGCAGTATTTT
CDR3 protein: CSAFRDRGTDTQYF

J gene: TRBJ1-1
D gene: NA
clone size: few
V gene: TRBV2
CDR3 DNA: TGTGCCAGCAGTGGTGAGGGAAGGGACACTGAAGCTTTCTTT
CDR3 protein: CASSGEGRDTEAFF

J gene: TRBJ1-2
D gene: TRBD1
clone size: many
V gene: TRBV5-1
CDR3 DNA: TGCGCCAGCAGCTTGGGAGGACAGGTTGATGGCTACACCTTC
CDR3 protein: CASSLGGQVDGYTF

J gene: TRBJ2-7
D gene: TRBD1
clone size: NA
V gene: TRBV10-3
CDR3 DNA: TGTGCCATCAGTCCGACAGGGGTCTCGGGGGAGCAGTACTTC
CDR3 protein: CAISPTGVSGEQYF

J gene: TRBJ2-2
D gene: NA
clone size: many
V gene: TRBV7-8
CDR3 DNA: TGTGCCACCAAGAGGGAGCGGTTGAACACCGGGGAGCTGTTTTTT
CDR3 protein: CATKRERLNTGELFF

J gene: TRBJ2-1
D gene: TRBD2
clone size: many
V gene: TRBV7-2
CDR3 DNA: TGTGCCAGCAGCTTCGCTAGCGGGGTAACCAATGAGCAGTTCTTC
CDR3 protein: CASSFASGVTNEQFF

J gene: TRBJ2-5
D gene: NA
clone size: many
V gene: TRBV5-1
CDR3 DNA: TGCGCCAGCAGCCCGGAAGTGGAGACCCAGTACTTC
CDR3 protein: CASSPEVETQYF

J gene: TRBJ2-2
D gene: TRBD2
clone size: many
V gene: TRBV5-6
CDR3 DNA: TGTGCCAGCAGCTGGAGGACTAGCACCTACACCGGGGAGCTGTTTTTT
CDR3 protein: CASSWRTSTYTGELFF

J gene: TRBJ2-1
D gene: TRBD1
clone size: NA
V gene: TRBV2
CDR3 DNA: TGTGCCAGCAGTTCCCCGGGACAGTCCTACAATGAGCAGTTCTTC
CDR3 protein: CASSSPGQSYNEQFF

J gene: TRBJ1-2
D gene: NA
clone size: many
V gene: TRBV29-1
CDR3 DNA: TGCAGCGTTGTTGGCGGTGGCTACACCTTC
CDR3 protein: CSVVGGGYTF

J gene: TRBJ2-5
D gene: TRBD2
clone size: few
V gene: TRBV9
CDR3 DNA: TGTGCCAGCAGCGTTGGGACTATGAGTAGGCAAGAGACCCAGTACTTC
CDR3 protein: CASSVGTMSRQETQYF

J gene: TRBJ2-4
D gene: NA
clone size: many
V gene: TRBV7-3
CDR3 DNA: TGTGCCAGCAGCTTGAGCAGAAATGGGGTTCAGTACTTC
CDR3 protein: CASSLSRNGVQYF

J gene: TRBJ1-1
D gene: NA
clone size: many
V gene: TRBV10-3
CDR3 DNA: TGTGCCATCAGTGAGTCTGAACAGGAATACACTGAAGCTTTCTTT
CDR3 protein: CAISESEQEYTEAFF

J gene: TRBJ2-2
D gene: TRBD2
clone size: few
V gene: TRBV6-5
CDR3 DNA: TGTGCCAGCACTCCGGGACTAGCGGGAACCGGGGAGCTGTTTTTT
CDR3 protein: CASTPGLAGTGELFF

J gene: TRBJ2-5
D gene: TRBD1
clone size: few
V gene: TRBV5-1
CDR3 DNA: TGCGCCAGCAGATCCGGGACAGCCCAGACCCAAGAGACCCAGTACTTC
CDR3 protein: CASRSGTAQTQETQYF

J gene: TRBJ2-2
D gene: NA
clone size: many
V gene: TRBV21-1
CDR3 DNA: TGTGCCAGTCGGTTGGAGCCGAAATTGAACACCGGGGAGCTGTTTTTT
CDR3 protein: CASRLEPKLNTGELFF

J gene: TRBJ2-1
D gene: TRBD2
clone size: few
V gene: TRBV20-1
CDR3 DNA: TGCTGTGCGAGATCCCGGACTAGCGGCTCCTACAATGAGCAGTTCTTC
CDR3 protein: CCARSRTSGSYNEQFF

J gene: TRBJ1-5
D gene: NA
clone size: few
V gene: TRBV20-1
CDR3 DNA: TGCAGTGCTCCTTTGCCCTCCAAGGGTCCTAATCAGCCCCAGCATTTT
CDR3 protein: CSAPLPSKGPNQPQHF

J gene: TRBJ1-2
D gene: NA
clone size: many
V gene: TRBV20-1
CDR3 DNA: TGCAGTGCTAGTCGCTTCCCAGGGCCCGGACGCGACTACTATGGCTACACCTTC
CDR3 protein: CSASRFPGPGRDYYGYTF